This T cell receptor (beta chain) stems from a study of CD8+ T cells in alopecia areata. Overall study results and limits: Relative to normal scalp, lesional scalp, especially alopecia totalis/universalis, showed higher clonality. Mice showed clearer TCR sharing than patients did, a gap that was possibly HLA-related.

Details on this clone: Its antigen is undetermined. One end of the junction does not line up with germline, which may come from a read error.

The CDR3 runs 12 residues. Germline-derived CDR1 and CDR2 are SGDLS and YYNGEE. Collection of lesional scalp punch biopsies and peripheral blood was performed in alopecia areata patients. Extracted from the samples, RNA was reverse transcribed into cDNA to serve as the sequencing template. This table comes from immunoSEQ multiplex PCR, and its TCRdb copy is limited to in-frame clones, with some not included. The sample consists of approximately 98,000 clones, 55% to 70% of them appearing once. Source material: NKG2D-low CD8+ T cells sorted from blood. This clonotype was sampled from a human donor with alopecia areata. V is TRBV9 and J is TRBJ2-5; D unclear. CDR3 in amino acids: CASSGLQGTQYF. CDR3 coding DNA: TGTGCCAGCAGCGGGCTTCAAGGGACCCAGTACTTC.